This T cell receptor (beta chain) was found in a study of cytomegalovirus exposure and HLA in healthy donors. The wider study: An analysis done earlier identified roughly 120 million unique TCR beta sequences from approximately 170 million T cells. Regarding the study as a whole: Serostatus for CMV was the only available immune exposure information. Previously analyzed data showed that most TCR beta V segments were productive at a frequency of about 90% or about 30%. Most TCR sequences were uncommon, yet certain public TCRs appeared in many donors.

Trimming removed 2 bases from V and 4 bases from J; junction bases left unmatched: 6. Germline V gene data show CDR1 as SEHNR and CDR2 as FQNEAQ (reference sequence). CDR3 length: 15 residues. In the PCR, 60 Vbeta and 13 Jbeta primers were used. Generated by immunoSEQ multiplex PCR, the TCRdb table keeps only in-frame clones and is missing some. Here the sample spans more than 150,000 clones, around 80% being singletons. On this clone: The antigen remains unidentified.

What was sequenced was PBMCs. The rearrangement uses TRBV7-9 and TRBJ2-3; 7 bases fit TRBD2. The clonotype was recovered from a woman aged 25 to 39 in good health and CMV-seronegative. DNA for the CDR3: TGTGCCAGCAGCTTAATAGCGGGTGGGCCAGATACGCAGTATTTT. Its protein is CASSLIAGGPDTQYF.